A selection of T cell receptor beta chains follows, all from one sample in a study of blood T cell repertoires in COVID-19. Measured with immunoSEQ multiplex PCR; TCRdb has only the in-frame clones, and not every one. Here the sample spans about 59,000 clones, approximately 80% being singletons. The sequenced sample consisted of peripheral blood. All receptors derive from an elderly woman with acute or convalescent COVID-19. Each CDR3 is given with its conserved first and last residue. Each record gives: J gene, D gene, clone size, V gene, CDR3 DNA, CDR3 protein. The D gene is left open where the match is weak. Some rows mark clone size as missing; the rest say once, few, many or name a class of expanded clone.

j_call: TRBJ2-1
d_call: NA
clone_size: once
v_call: TRBV27
cdr3_nt: TGTGCCAGCAGTTTGAGCTCCTACAATGAGCAGTTCTTC
cdr3_aa: CASSLSSYNEQFF

j_call: TRBJ2-3
d_call: TRBD2
clone_size: NA
v_call: TRBV3-1/TRBV3-2
cdr3_nt: TGTGCCAGTACAAGCGGGAGCGGGGGCACAGATACGCAGTATTTT
cdr3_aa: CASTSGSGGTDTQYF

j_call: TRBJ1-1
d_call: TRBD1
clone_size: NA
v_call: TRBV19
cdr3_nt: TGTGCCAGTAGTATTCGACAGGGGACGGCCACTGAAGCTTTCTTT
cdr3_aa: CASSIRQGTATEAFF

j_call: TRBJ1-5
d_call: TRBD1
clone_size: NA
v_call: TRBV6-2/TRBV6-3
cdr3_nt: TGTGCCAGCAGTTTTACCGGGACAGGGGATCAGCCCCAGCATTTT
cdr3_aa: CASSFTGTGDQPQHF

j_call: TRBJ2-2
d_call: NA
clone_size: NA
v_call: TRBV6-6
cdr3_nt: TGTGCCAGCAGTAAAGGGGAAAACACCGGGGAGCTGTTTTTT
cdr3_aa: CASSKGENTGELFF

j_call: TRBJ1-4
d_call: NA
clone_size: NA
v_call: TRBV19
cdr3_nt: TGTGCCAGTAGTACGACAGGTCCCGTTGAAAAACTGTTTTTT
cdr3_aa: CASSTTGPVEKLFF

j_call: TRBJ2-7
d_call: TRBD2
clone_size: NA
v_call: TRBV7-2
cdr3_nt: TGTGCCAGCGGCAAGTGGGGGGGGGTCTACGAGCAGTACTTC
cdr3_aa: CASGKWGGVYEQYF

j_call: TRBJ1-6
d_call: TRBD1
clone_size: NA
v_call: TRBV5-4
cdr3_nt: TGTGCCAGCAGCCCCCGGGACAGGGGTTTAATCCCCCTCCACTTT
cdr3_aa: CASSPRDRGLIPLHF

j_call: TRBJ2-7
d_call: TRBD1
clone_size: few
v_call: TRBV4-3
cdr3_nt: TGCGCCAGCAGCCAAGACGGCAGGGGGCTCGACGAGCAGTACTTC
cdr3_aa: CASSQDGRGLDEQYF

j_call: TRBJ1-2
d_call: NA
clone_size: NA
v_call: TRBV12-2
cdr3_nt: TGTGCAAGTCGCTTACTTCGGCGGTCGAGAGAAGATGGCTACACCTTC
cdr3_aa: CASRLLRRSREDGYTF

j_call: TRBJ2-5
d_call: TRBD1
clone_size: NA
v_call: TRBV6-1
cdr3_nt: TGTGCCAGCAGTGAGGCAGGGGGCATGGGAGAGACCCAGTACTTC
cdr3_aa: CASSEAGGMGETQYF

j_call: TRBJ2-1
d_call: TRBD2
clone_size: once
v_call: TRBV13
cdr3_nt: TGTGCCAGCAGCCGACGGTTGGTAGGAGCGGGGGGGAACTACAATGAGCAGTTCTTC
cdr3_aa: CASSRRLVGAGGNYNEQFF

j_call: TRBJ2-7
d_call: TRBD2
clone_size: once
v_call: TRBV11-2
cdr3_nt: TGTGCCAGCAGAGTAGCGGGCACAATCAGATACGAGCAGTACTTC
cdr3_aa: CASRVAGTIRYEQYF

j_call: TRBJ2-1
d_call: NA
clone_size: NA
v_call: TRBV28
cdr3_nt: TGTGCCAGCAGTTTAAACCCGGCTAGCCTCTCCTACAATGAGCAGTTCTTC
cdr3_aa: CASSLNPASLSYNEQFF

j_call: TRBJ2-2
d_call: NA
clone_size: once
v_call: TRBV7-9
cdr3_nt: TGTGCCAGCAGCTTAGTGGCAGGCCGGACCGGGGAGCTGTTTTTT
cdr3_aa: CASSLVAGRTGELFF

j_call: TRBJ2-1
d_call: NA
clone_size: NA
v_call: TRBV27
cdr3_nt: TGTGCCAGCAGTTTATCGAGGTTGGTGCATGAGCAGTTCTTC
cdr3_aa: CASSLSRLVHEQFF

j_call: TRBJ2-2
d_call: NA
clone_size: NA
v_call: TRBV5-1
cdr3_nt: TGCGCCAGCAGCTTGACTTCTAGCACCGGGGAGCTGTTTTTT
cdr3_aa: CASSLTSSTGELFF

j_call: TRBJ2-7
d_call: TRBD1
clone_size: NA
v_call: TRBV7-2
cdr3_nt: TGTGCCAGCAGCTTAGCCGCGGGACAGGCCTCCTACGAGCAGTACTTC
cdr3_aa: CASSLAAGQASYEQYF

j_call: TRBJ2-7
d_call: NA
clone_size: NA
v_call: TRBV4-1
cdr3_nt: TGCGCCAGCAGCCAAGTCTACAGGGCCTATGGGGAGCAGTACTTC
cdr3_aa: CASSQVYRAYGEQYF

j_call: TRBJ1-1
d_call: NA
clone_size: few
v_call: TRBV4-1
cdr3_nt: TGCGCCAGCAGCCAAGGGGGGAGGGAAGCTTTCTTT
cdr3_aa: CASSQGGREAFF